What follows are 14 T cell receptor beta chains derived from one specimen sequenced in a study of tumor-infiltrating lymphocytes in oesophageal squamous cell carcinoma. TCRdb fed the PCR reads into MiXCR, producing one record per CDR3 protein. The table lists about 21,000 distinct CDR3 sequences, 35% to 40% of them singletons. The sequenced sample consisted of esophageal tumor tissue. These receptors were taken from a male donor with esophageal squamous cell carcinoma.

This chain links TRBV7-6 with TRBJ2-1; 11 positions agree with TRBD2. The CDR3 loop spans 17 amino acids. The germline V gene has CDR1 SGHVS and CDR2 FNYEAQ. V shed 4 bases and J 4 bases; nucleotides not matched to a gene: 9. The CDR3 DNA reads TGTGCCAGCAGCTCCCTGGGGCTAGCGGGAGGTTACAATGAGCAGTTCTTC. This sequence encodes CASSSLGLAGGYNEQFF.

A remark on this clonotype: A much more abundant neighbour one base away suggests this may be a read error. CDR3 amino acids: CASSYPAGASYEQFF. The CDR3 DNA reads TGTGCCAGCAGTTACCCAGCGGGGGCCTCCTACGAGCAGTTCTTC. The rearrangement links TRBV6-8 to TRBJ2-7; TRBD2 matches at 8 bases. The J call may be mistaken, given a closer DNA end match to TRBJ2-1. This CDR3 contains 15 residues. Germline loops: CDR1 MNHGY, CDR2 SAAAGT.

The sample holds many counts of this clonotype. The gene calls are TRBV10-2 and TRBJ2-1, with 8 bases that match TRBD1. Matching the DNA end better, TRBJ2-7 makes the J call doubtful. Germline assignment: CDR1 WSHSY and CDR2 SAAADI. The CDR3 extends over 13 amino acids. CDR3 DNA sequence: TGCGCCAGCAGGACAGGGGTTTACAATGAGCAGTACTTC. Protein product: CASRTGVYNEQYF.

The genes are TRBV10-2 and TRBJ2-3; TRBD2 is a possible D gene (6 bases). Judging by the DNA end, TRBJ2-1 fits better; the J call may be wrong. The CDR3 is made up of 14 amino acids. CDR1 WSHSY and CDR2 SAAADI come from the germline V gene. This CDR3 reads CATSGEADYNEQFF. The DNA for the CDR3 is TGCGCCACCTCGGGAGAAGCGGATTACAATGAGCAGTTCTTC.

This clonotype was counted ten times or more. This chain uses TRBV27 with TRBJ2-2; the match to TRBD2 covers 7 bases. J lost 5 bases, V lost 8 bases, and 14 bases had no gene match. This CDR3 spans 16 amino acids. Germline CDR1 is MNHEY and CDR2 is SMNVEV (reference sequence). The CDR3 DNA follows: TGTGCCAGCTCTACCACGGGGAGGGGTAAAACCGGGGAGCTGTTTTTT. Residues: CASSTTGRGKTGELFF.

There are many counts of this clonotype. The CDR3, as DNA: TGTGCCAGCAGTTATGCAGCCCCTACCTCCTACGAGCAGTACTTC. Translation gives CASSYAAPTSYEQYF. V is TRBV27 and J is TRBJ2-7; D is unclear. The CDR3 extends over 15 amino acids. Trimming removed 4 bases from V and 0 bases from J, with 13 bases in between. Germline CDR1 is MNHEY and CDR2 is SMNVEV (reference sequence).

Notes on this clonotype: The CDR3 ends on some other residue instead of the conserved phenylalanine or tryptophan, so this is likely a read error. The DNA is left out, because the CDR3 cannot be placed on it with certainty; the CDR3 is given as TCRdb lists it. The CDR3 spells CASSYSRQINYGYTFGS. The rearrangement uses TRBV6-5 and TRBJ2-1. 17 amino acids form the CDR3, both terminal residues included. Germline lookup yields CDR1 MNHEY and CDR2 SVGAGI.

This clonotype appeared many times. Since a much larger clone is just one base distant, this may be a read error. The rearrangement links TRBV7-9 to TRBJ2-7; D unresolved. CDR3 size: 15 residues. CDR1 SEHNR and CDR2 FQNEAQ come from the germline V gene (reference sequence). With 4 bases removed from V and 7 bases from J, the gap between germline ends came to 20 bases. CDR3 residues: CASSYLQTKYNEQYF. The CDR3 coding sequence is TGTGCCAGCAGCTACTTACAGACGAAGTACAATGAGCAGTACTTC.

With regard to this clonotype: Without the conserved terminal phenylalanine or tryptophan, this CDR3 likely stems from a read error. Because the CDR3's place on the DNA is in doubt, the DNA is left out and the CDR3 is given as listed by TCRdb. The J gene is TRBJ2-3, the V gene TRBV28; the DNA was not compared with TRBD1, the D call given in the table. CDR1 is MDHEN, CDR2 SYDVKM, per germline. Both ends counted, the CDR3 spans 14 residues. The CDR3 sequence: CASSAGAYGYTFGS.

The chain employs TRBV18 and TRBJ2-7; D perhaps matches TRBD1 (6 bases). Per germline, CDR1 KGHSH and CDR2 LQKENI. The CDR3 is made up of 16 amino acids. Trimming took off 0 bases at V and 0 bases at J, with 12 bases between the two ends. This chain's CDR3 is CASSPPRDTNSYEQYF. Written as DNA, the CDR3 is TGTGCCAGCTCACCACCGAGGGACACCAACTCCTACGAGCAGTACTTC.

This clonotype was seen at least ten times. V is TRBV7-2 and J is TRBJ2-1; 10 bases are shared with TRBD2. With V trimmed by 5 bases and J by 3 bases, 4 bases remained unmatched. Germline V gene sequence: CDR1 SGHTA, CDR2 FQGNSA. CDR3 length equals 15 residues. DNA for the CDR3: TGTGCCAGCAGCGATACTAGCGGGAACTACAATGAGCAGTTCTTC. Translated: CASSDTSGNYNEQFF.

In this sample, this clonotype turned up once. CDR3 protein: CASSQGGDPNYGYTF. As DNA, the CDR3 is TGTGCCAGCAGCCAAGGGGGAGATCCTAACTATGGCTACACCTTC. The chain combines TRBV4-2 with TRBJ1-2; no clear D. The CDR3 loop spans 15 amino acids. The germline V gene encodes CDR1 LGHNA and CDR2 YNFKEQ. V was cut by 1 base and J by 0 bases, with 9 bases left in between.

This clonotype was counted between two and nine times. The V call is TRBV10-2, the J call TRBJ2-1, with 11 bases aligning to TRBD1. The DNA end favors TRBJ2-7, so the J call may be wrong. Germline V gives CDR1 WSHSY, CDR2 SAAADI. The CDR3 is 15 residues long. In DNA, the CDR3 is TGCGCCAGCAGAAGGGGACAGGGGGAAGGCTACGAGCAGTACTTC. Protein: CASRRGQGEGYEQYF.

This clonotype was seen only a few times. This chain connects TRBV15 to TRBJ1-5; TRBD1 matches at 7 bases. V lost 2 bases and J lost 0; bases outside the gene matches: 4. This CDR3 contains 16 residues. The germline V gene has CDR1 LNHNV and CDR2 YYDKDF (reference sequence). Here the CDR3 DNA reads TGTGCCACCAGCAGACGGGGACAGACTAGCAATCAGCCCCAGCATTTT. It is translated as CATSRRGQTSNQPQHF.